The present entry profiles one T cell receptor beta chain with its context. The specificity of this receptor is unknown. It has no much larger one-base neighbor in the sample; base qualities were not kept. These data originate in a study of neoadjuvant nivolumab and ipilimumab in lung cancer (dated by TCRdb to the early 2020s). Study-wide context: Intravenous nivolumab was dosed at 3 mg/kg on days 1, 15 and 29, and in the combination arm ipilimumab 1 mg/kg was added on day 1 only. The primary endpoint of the trial was the rate of major pathologic response (MPR) in the intention-to-treat population of each study arm. A total of 44 patients with operable NSCLC were treated in the trial, with about 23 randomized to nivolumab monotherapy and about 21 randomized to nivolumab plus ipilimumab. TCR repertoires were compared between pretherapy (baseline) peripheral blood and tumors resected at surgery after neoadjuvant immune checkpoint blockade. Seven patients had matched pretherapy and resected tumor pairs analyzed, with four treated with nivolumab and three with nivolumab plus ipilimumab. What the research found in general, with its limitations: Compared with tumor-adjacent uninvolved lung, resected tumors had greater TCR richness and clonality, and increases showed up in more of the dual-therapy-treated tumors. A positive correlation was observed between pretherapy blood TCR richness and richness in tumors resected after neoadjuvant therapy (Spearman R of about 0.82). No significant correlation was found between TCR clonality and pathologic tumor regression, and only one major-pathologic-response sample was available for the clonality analysis. A small number of samples underwent TCR sequencing. From pretherapy to surgery, tumor T-cell richness and clonality went up in three of three dual-therapy tumors, versus only two of four nivolumab-treated tumors.

Library preparation employed the immunoSEQ multiplex PCR assay. From the authors' description of their analysis: Repertoires were summarized in terms of richness and clonality, and significantly expanded and contracted clones between pre- and post-therapy samples were identified. What TCRdb holds here is the immuneACCESS table cut down to in-frame rearrangements. Part of the clones is not present; checked against another copy, under half of the missing clones reflect an unresolved V gene, and the others are unexplained. D and trimming were read from the DNA, whereas the V and J calls and clone size are those reported in that table. The sample contains some 20,000 clones, around 79% of them found a single time. The ten top clones hold about 8.1% of the sample. The time point label on this specimen signifies: at surgical resection after neoadjuvant nivolumab +/- ipilimumab. The samples were taken from NEOSTAR, a phase 2 randomized trial in operable NSCLC that tested neoadjuvant nivolumab or nivolumab plus ipilimumab, followed by surgery.

The junction shows trimming of 5 bases on V and 2 bases on J, and the gene matches do not reach 5 bases of it. Reading from cysteine to phenylalanine, the CDR3 counts 16 amino acids. Only the CDR3 portion is preserved as DNA: 48 bases, with reading frame beginning at the first base. Reading the germline V gene (reference sequence) gives CDR1 MNHEY and CDR2 SMNVEV. This receptor was obtained from an adult with non-small cell lung cancer. Sequenced material: tumor tissue, taken after neoadjuvant nivolumab, alone or with ipilimumab, at or shortly before surgery. The sequence links TRBV27 to TRBJ2-6; TRBD1 lines up with 8 middle nucleotides. The CDR3 region: CASSRLTGAGANVLTF. Here is the DNA: TGTGCCAGCAGTCGGTTGACAGGGGCTGGGGCCAACGTCCTGACTTTC.